This T cell receptor beta chain was profiled in a study of PD-L1 blockade in urothelial cancer. Whole-study context: Patients with male sex and bladder-origin urothelial cancer accounted for about 85% of the roughly 30 enrolled. Study-wide findings and caveats: Better progression-free and overall survival followed lower pretreatment blood clonality. Blood clones associated with the tumor expanded more at 3 weeks in durable-benefit patients.

The CDR3 has 14 residues. The J segment lost 13 bases and the V segment lost 5 bases, leaving 11 bases of the junction unmatched. Germline lookup yields CDR1 SEHNR and CDR2 FQNEAQ (reference sequence). Some clones are missing from TCRdb's copy, which holds only in-frame ones; the method was immunoSEQ multiplex PCR. Seen here are 45,000 to 60,000 clones, roughly four fifths observed once, and the top ten hold roughly 1.9%. With respect to this clone: Its matching antigen is unknown.

Time point denoted: pretreatment peripheral blood. The sequence came from a man aged 50 to 60 with urothelial cancer. The rearrangement joins TRBV7-9 to TRBJ1-6, with TRBD1 matching 7 bases. The material sequenced was PBMCs, taken around atezolizumab (anti-PD-L1) treatment. CDR3 DNA: TGTGCCAGCAGCCCTGAGACAGGGAGAGGGCCCCTCCACTTT. It codes for CASSPETGRGPLHF.